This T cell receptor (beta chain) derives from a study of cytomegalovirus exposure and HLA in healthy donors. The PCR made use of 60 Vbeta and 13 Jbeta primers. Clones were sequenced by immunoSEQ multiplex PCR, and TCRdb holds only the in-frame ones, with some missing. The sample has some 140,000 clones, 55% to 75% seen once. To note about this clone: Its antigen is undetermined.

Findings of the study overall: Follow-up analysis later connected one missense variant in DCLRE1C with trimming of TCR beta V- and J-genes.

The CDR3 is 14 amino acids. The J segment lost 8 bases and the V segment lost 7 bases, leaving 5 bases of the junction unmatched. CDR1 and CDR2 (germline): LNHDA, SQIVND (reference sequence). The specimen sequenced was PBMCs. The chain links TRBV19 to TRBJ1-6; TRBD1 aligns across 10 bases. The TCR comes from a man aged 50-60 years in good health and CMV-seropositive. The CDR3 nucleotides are TGTGCCAGTATTGGGACAGGGGTCTATTCACCCCTCCACTTT. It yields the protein CASIGTGVYSPLHF.